Included here is one T cell receptor (beta chain) sequence, with context. What it binds is unknown. Populations obtained by sorting all exceeded 95% purity. Per germline, CDR1 SGHTS and CDR2 YDEGEE. The CDR3 length is 15 residues. Losses at the gene ends were 4 bases for V and 5 bases for J; bases not matched to a gene: 9. This record belongs to a study of beta chain features in type 1 diabetes. Turning to the study itself: In age, gender and cell yields, patients were similar to healthy donors.

Expressed TCRB transcripts were sequenced after all isolated RNA was converted to cDNA. The method was immunoSEQ multiplex PCR; TCRdb's version includes in-frame clones alone and lacks a portion of them. The repertoire holds around 260,000 clones, just over 20% seen once, with approximately 0.029% in the top ten. Study results and caveats: A pattern of fewer insertions and more deletions at VDJ junctions was seen in type 1 diabetes patients. A moderate, significant TCRB CDR3 shortening appeared in type 1 diabetes across four CD4+ subsets.

The sample taken for sequencing was naive CD4+ T cells from blood. The source of this sequence is a woman aged 40-49 years with type 1 diabetes. The chain couples TRBV5-8 to TRBJ2-7; 10 bases map to TRBD1. The CDR3 sequence is CASSGWGQGNHEQYF. DNA for the CDR3: TGTGCCAGCAGCGGATGGGGACAGGGGAACCACGAGCAGTACTTC.